This T cell receptor (beta chain) originates from a study of T cells in Graves' hyperthyroidism and ophthalmopathy. Study findings and constraints: Blood also held most thyroid clonotypes expanded beyond 0.001.

This clonotype was found many times. Its cognate antigen is unknown. Hyperthyroidism of Graves' type that showed no ophthalmopathy progression within 18 months was stable. Reasons for excluding patients were uncontrolled infection, other autoimmune disease, pregnancy or lactation. Thyroid ultrasound and orbital computed tomography, with clinical symptoms and serum thyroxine and TRAb, informed diagnoses. From RNA transcripts, TCR beta CDR3 regions were amplified. TCR CDR3 underwent first-round RT-PCR with the HTBI primer set. From the multiplex PCR reads, TCRdb called clonotypes with MiXCR, one entry per CDR3 protein. The table has about 540,000 distinct CDR3 sequences, 46% seen once. Germline V lookup: CDR1 LNHNV, CDR2 YYDKDF (reference sequence). CDR3 length equals 15 residues. Trimming took 0 bases from V and 1 from J, leaving 9 bases between them.

This TCR was sampled from a woman aged 18-29 years with Graves' hyperthyroidism. Sequenced input: peripheral blood or thyroid tissue (not recorded which). The chain links TRBV15 to TRBJ1-2, with D unresolved. CDR3 loop: CATSRERPVNYGYTF. In nucleotides, the CDR3 is TGTGCCACCAGCAGAGAACGACCAGTTAACTATGGCTACACCTTC. Together with reference TRBV15 and TRBJ1-2, the CDR3 gives the full variable domain: DAMVIQNPRYQVTQFGKPVTLSCSQTLNHNVMYWYQQKSSQAPKLLFHYYDKDFNNEADTPDNFQSRRPNTSFCFLDIRSPGLGDTAMYLCATSRERPVNYGYTFGSGTRLTVV.